Listed below are T cell receptor beta chains from one sample, sequenced in a study of blood T cell repertoires in COVID-19. The data were produced by immunoSEQ multiplex PCR, yet TCRdb's version contains in-frame clones alone and is incomplete. The sample contains 270,000 or so clones, about 90% of which appear only once. Sequencing was performed on PBMCs or T cells enriched from blood (not recorded which). The receptors originated from a woman aged 25 to 45 with acute COVID-19. Both conserved end residues are part of each CDR3. The order of the fields is V gene, D gene, J gene, clone size, CDR3 protein, CDR3 DNA. D genes are given only for firm matches. Clone size, where shown, is once, few, many, or a class for clones that have expanded.

V: TRBV27
D: -
J: TRBJ1-1
size: -
CDR3: CASSLQGGITEAFF
DNA: TGTGCCAGCAGTTTACAGGGAGGAATCACTGAAGCTTTCTTT

V: TRBV9
D: TRBD1
J: TRBJ1-1
size: -
CDR3: CASSVRPGGITEAFF
DNA: TGTGCCAGCAGCGTCAGACCAGGGGGGATCACTGAAGCTTTCTTT

V: TRBV15
D: -
J: TRBJ1-1
size: -
CDR3: CATSREGLYTEAFF
DNA: TGTGCCACCAGCAGAGAGGGGCTGTACACTGAAGCTTTCTTT

V: TRBV2
D: TRBD1
J: TRBJ2-7
size: -
CDR3: CASETGLYEQYF
DNA: TGTGCCAGTGAGACAGGGTTGTACGAGCAGTACTTC

V: TRBV30
D: -
J: TRBJ2-1
size: few
CDR3: CAWSHRGLSSYNEQFF
DNA: TGTGCCTGGAGTCATAGGGGTCTGAGCTCCTACAATGAGCAGTTCTTC

V: TRBV6-5
D: -
J: TRBJ1-6
size: -
CDR3: CASSYSGRVPPLHF
DNA: TGTGCCAGCAGTTACTCCGGCAGGGTACCACCCCTCCACTTT

V: TRBV6-5
D: -
J: TRBJ2-1
size: few
CDR3: CASSSTGHPWDNEQFF
DNA: TGTGCCAGCAGTTCGACGGGACACCCTTGGGACAATGAGCAGTTCTTC

V: TRBV28
D: -
J: TRBJ1-2
size: -
CDR3: CASSSARQNYGYTF
DNA: TGTGCCAGCAGTTCAGCGAGACAGAACTATGGCTACACCTTC

V: TRBV7-8
D: -
J: TRBJ1-1
size: -
CDR3: CASRIQGSTEAFF
DNA: TGTGCCAGCAGGATACAGGGTTCCACTGAAGCTTTCTTT

V: TRBV2
D: -
J: TRBJ1-5
size: -
CDR3: CASSVSEYSQPQHF
DNA: TGTGCCAGCAGTGTTTCGGAGTACTCACAGCCCCAGCATTTT

V: TRBV28
D: -
J: TRBJ2-7
size: once
CDR3: CASSLLAAEQYF
DNA: TGTGCCAGCAGTTTATTGGCGGCTGAGCAGTACTTC

V: TRBV6-6
D: -
J: TRBJ1-5
size: few
CDR3: CASSYSGRGSNQPQHF
DNA: TGTGCCAGCAGTTACTCCGGGAGAGGTAGCAATCAGCCCCAGCATTTT

V: TRBV6-6
D: TRBD1
J: TRBJ1-1
size: -
CDR3: CASSPSGGQGDTEAFF
DNA: TGTGCCAGCAGCCCTAGCGGGGGACAGGGGGACACTGAAGCTTTCTTT

V: TRBV5-1
D: TRBD1
J: TRBJ1-5
size: -
CDR3: CASSRDSKTPQHF
DNA: TGCGCCAGCAGCCGGGACAGCAAGACGCCCCAGCATTTT

V: TRBV9
D: TRBD1
J: TRBJ1-4
size: -
CDR3: CASSAGTAQEKLFF
DNA: TGTGCCAGCAGCGCAGGGACAGCTCAAGAAAAACTGTTTTTT

V: TRBV15
D: TRBD1
J: TRBJ2-7
size: -
CDR3: CATSRDRAADEQYF
DNA: TGTGCCACCAGCAGGGACAGGGCGGCGGACGAGCAGTACTTC

V: TRBV9
D: TRBD2
J: TRBJ2-1
size: -
CDR3: CASSVSSGRGSYNEQFF
DNA: TGTGCCAGCAGCGTATCCTCAGGGAGGGGTTCCTACAATGAGCAGTTCTTC

V: TRBV6-5
D: -
J: TRBJ1-1
size: -
CDR3: CASSYSYSYTEAFF
DNA: TGTGCCAGCAGTTACTCGTACAGCTACACTGAAGCTTTCTTT